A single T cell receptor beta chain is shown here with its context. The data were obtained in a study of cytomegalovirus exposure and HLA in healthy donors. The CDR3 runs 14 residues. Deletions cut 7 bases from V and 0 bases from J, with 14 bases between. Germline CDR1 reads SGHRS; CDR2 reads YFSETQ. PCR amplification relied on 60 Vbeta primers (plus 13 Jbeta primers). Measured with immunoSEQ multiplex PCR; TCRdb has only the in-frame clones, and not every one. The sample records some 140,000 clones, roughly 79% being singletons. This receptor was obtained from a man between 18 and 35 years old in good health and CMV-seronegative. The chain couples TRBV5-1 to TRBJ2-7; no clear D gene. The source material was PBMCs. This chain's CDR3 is CASSELPSSYEQYF. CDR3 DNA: TGCGCCAGCTCTGAACTCCCGAGCTCCTACGAGCAGTACTTC.